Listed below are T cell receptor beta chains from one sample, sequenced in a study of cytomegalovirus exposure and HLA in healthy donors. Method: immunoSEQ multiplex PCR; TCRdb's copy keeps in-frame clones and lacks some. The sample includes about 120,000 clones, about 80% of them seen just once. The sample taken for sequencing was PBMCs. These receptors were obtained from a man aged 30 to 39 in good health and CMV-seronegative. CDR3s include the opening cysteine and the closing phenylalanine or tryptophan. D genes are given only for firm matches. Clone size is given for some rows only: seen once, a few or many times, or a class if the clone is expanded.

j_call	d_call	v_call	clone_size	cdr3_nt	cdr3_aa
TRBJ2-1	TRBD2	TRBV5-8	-	TGTGCCAGCAGCTTCGGGACCCGGGAGGACAATGAGCAGTTCTTC	CASSFGTREDNEQFF
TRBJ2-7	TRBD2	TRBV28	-	TGTGCCAGCAGTTTACCGGGGCGGGAGGCCGACGAGCAGTACTTC	CASSLPGREADEQYF
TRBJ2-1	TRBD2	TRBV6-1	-	TGTGCCAGCAGTGACCGGACTAGCGGGTTAAATGAGCAGTTCTTC	CASSDRTSGLNEQFF
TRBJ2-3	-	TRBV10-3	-	TGTGCCACCCGACTCACAGGCCAAAACACAGATACGCAGTATTTT	CATRLTGQNTDTQYF
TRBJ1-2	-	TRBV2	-	TGTGCCAGCACCCGCCCGACTCTTTCTTTTGGCTACACCTTC	CASTRPTLSFGYTF
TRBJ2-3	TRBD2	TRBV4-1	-	TGCGCCAGCAGCCAATTTAGCGGGAGTACAGATACGCAGTATTTT	CASSQFSGSTDTQYF
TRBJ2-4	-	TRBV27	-	TGTGCCAGCGGGTCGGGGAGTAGCGACATTCAGTACTTC	CASGSGSSDIQYF
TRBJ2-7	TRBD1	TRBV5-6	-	TGTGCCAGCAGCTTGTATTGGACAGGGGCCTCCTACGAGCAGTACTTC	CASSLYWTGASYEQYF
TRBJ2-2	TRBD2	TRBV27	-	TGTGCCAGCAGTTTATCCCTAGTAGGACTAGCGGGAGTGAGCACCGGGGAGCTGTTTTTT	CASSLSLVGLAGVSTGELFF
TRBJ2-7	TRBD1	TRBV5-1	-	TGCGCCAGCAGCCACGGGACAGCTATGTCCTACGAGCAGTACTTC	CASSHGTAMSYEQYF
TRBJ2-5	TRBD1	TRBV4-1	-	TGCGCCAGCAGCCGCAACGTCAACAGGGGTCAAGAGACCCAGTACTTC	CASSRNVNRGQETQYF
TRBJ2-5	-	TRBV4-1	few	TGCGCCAGCAGCCAGGGACTCCAAGAGACCCAGTACTTC	CASSQGLQETQYF
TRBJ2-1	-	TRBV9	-	TGTGCCAGCAGCGGGTATAGCGCGCCTTCCTACAATGAGCAGTTCTTC	CASSGYSAPSYNEQFF
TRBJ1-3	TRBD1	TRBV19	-	TGTGCCAGCGAACAGGGGGAAGGAAACACCATATATTTT	CASEQGEGNTIYF
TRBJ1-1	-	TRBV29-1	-	TGCAGCGTTGAAGACGGGAGGGGAGGGAACACTGAAGCTTTCTTT	CSVEDGRGGNTEAFF
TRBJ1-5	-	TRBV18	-	TGTGCCAGCTCACCAGGGCAGGGTGGTCAGCCCCAGCATTTT	CASSPGQGGQPQHF
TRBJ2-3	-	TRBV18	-	TGTGCCAGCTCACCAACAAGATTCACAGATACGCAGTATTTT	CASSPTRFTDTQYF
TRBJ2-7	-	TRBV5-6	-	TGTGCCAGCAGCTTGACAGATTACGAGCAGTACTTC	CASSLTDYEQYF
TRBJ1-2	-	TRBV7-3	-	TGTGCCAGCAGCCCCGGGGGGCTCGGTGGCTACACCTTC	CASSPGGLGGYTF
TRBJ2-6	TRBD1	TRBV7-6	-	TGTGCCAGCAGCTTATCCCCGGGACAGGGGTCTGGGGCCAACGTCCTGACTTTC	CASSLSPGQGSGANVLTF
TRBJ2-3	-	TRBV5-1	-	TGCGCCAGCAGCTTTGCAGGGCAAAGCACAGATACGCAGTATTTT	CASSFAGQSTDTQYF
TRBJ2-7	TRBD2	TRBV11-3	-	TGTGCCAGCAGCCCGTACGCCGGGACTAGTTATTTCCCCTACGAGCAGTACTTC	CASSPYAGTSYFPYEQYF
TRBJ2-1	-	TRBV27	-	TGTGCCAGCAGCCACGGGGGTGAGCAGTTCTTC	CASSHGGEQFF
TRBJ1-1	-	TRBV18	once	TGTGCCAGCTCACACCAGGGCCAAACAGGGTTCTACGGGCTCACTGAAGCTTTCTTT	CASSHQGQTGFYGLTEAFF
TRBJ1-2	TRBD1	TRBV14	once	TGTGCCAGCAGCCGCCGGGACAGGGACTATGGCTACACCTTC	CASSRRDRDYGYTF
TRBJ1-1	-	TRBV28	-	TGTGCCAGCAGTTCCCAGGACACCAAGGACACTGAAGCTTTCTTT	CASSSQDTKDTEAFF
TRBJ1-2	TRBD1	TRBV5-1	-	TGCGCCAGCAGCCAGGACAGGGGGATGACAGGCTACACCTTC	CASSQDRGMTGYTF
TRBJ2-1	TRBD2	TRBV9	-	TGTGCCAGCAGCGTAGATAGCGGGAGGAACAATGAGCAGTTCTTC	CASSVDSGRNNEQFF
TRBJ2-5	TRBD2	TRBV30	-	TGTGCCTGGAGTCCCGGGACTAGGGTCGAAGAGACCCAGTACTTC	CAWSPGTRVEETQYF
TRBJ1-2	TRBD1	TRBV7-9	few	TGTGCCAGCAGCTTTCCGGGACAGCGAGCGAACTATGGCTACACCTTC	CASSFPGQRANYGYTF
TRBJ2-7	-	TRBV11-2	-	TGTGCCAGCAGCCTACAGCAGGGCCCATCCTACGAGCAGTACTTC	CASSLQQGPSYEQYF
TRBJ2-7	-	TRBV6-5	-	TGTGCCAGCAGAACAGCTTTAGTCTCCTACGAGCAGTACTTC	CASRTALVSYEQYF
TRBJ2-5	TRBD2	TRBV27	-	TGTGCCAGCAGAGACCTTAGCGGGGGGCGGGAGACCCAGTACTTC	CASRDLSGGRETQYF
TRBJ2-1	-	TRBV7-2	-	TGTGCCAGCAGCAAGGACAGCTACAATGAGCAGTTCTTC	CASSKDSYNEQFF
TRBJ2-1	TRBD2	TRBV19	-	TGTGCCAGTAGTAAAGAGCGGGAGTTAATTTACAATGAGCAGTTCTTC	CASSKERELIYNEQFF
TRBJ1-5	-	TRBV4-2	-	TGTGCCAGCAGCCAAGATCGTTTCCAGGCAAGCCAGCCCCAGCATTTT	CASSQDRFQASQPQHF
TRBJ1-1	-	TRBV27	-	TGTGCCAGCAGTCTAGGACTGATGAACACTGAAGCTTTCTTT	CASSLGLMNTEAFF